The sequence of this T cell receptor (beta chain) was determined in a study of T cells after posttransplantation cyclophosphamide. Repertoires were generated with immunoSEQ multiplex PCR, while TCRdb's copy carries only in-frame clones and drops some. The sample contains more than 60,000 clones, roughly 93% of which appear only once. Study findings and constraints: Recipient CMV seropositivity and CMV reactivation strongly tracked TRB clonality. Blood and skin or GI T cell repertoires showed limited TRB overlap.

From germline, CDR1 is SGHAT and CDR2 FQNNGV. V was pared by 2 bases and J by 6 bases, with 9 bases of the junction left unmatched. There are 15 residues in the CDR3. Turning to this clone: Its specificity is not known.

The material sequenced was PBMCs. The TCR originated in a woman aged 30 to 39 in good health and a related stem cell transplant donor. The chain couples TRBV11-2 to TRBJ2-7; 8 bases line up with TRBD1. As DNA, the CDR3 is TGTGCCAGCAGCTTATTCGGACAGGGTGGTAGCGAGCAGTACTTC. It is translated as CASSLFGQGGSEQYF.